This T cell receptor beta chain was recovered during a study of blood T cells in healthy people across ages. General study points: Higher diversity and more naive CD4+ cells were features of long-lived donors, compared to aged donors.

Turning to this clonotype: Its antigen is not identified.

In germline, CDR1 is DFQATT, CDR2 SNEGSKA (reference sequence). The CDR3 sequence is 12 residues long. Trimming shortened V by 2 bases and J by 3 bases, and 7 bases separated the two germline ends. Primed by a sample-barcoded 5' primer and a J-beta primer mix, a second PCR proceeded for about 6 to 11 cycles. TCRdb analysed the 5' RACE reads with MiXCR anew, one entry per CDR3 protein. The table includes just over 800,000 distinct CDR3 sequences, less than 80% detected once. The chain recombines TRBV20-1 with TRBJ2-5; D is unresolved. Material: blood. The receptor comes from a man in his thirties or forties in good health. The CDR3 spells CSARQTKETQYF. The CDR3 DNA sequence: TGCAGTGCTAGACAAACTAAAGAGACCCAGTACTTC.